These 29 T cell receptor beta chains were sequenced from one sample in a study of sequential checkpoint blockade in melanoma. Assay used: immunoSEQ multiplex PCR; TCRdb lists only in-frame clones, some missing. The profile shows about 9,000 clones, 27% of them singletons. Noted treatment: randomized to nivolumab then ipilimumab (arm A) or the reverse (arm B). The sequencing used tumor tissue (inferred from file names), collected from a patient given nivolumab and ipilimumab in sequence. The receptors originated from a human donor with melanoma.

The chain couples TRBV19 to TRBJ1-2; the match to TRBD1 covers 9 bases. V dropped 4 bases and J dropped 4; count of bases not matched to a gene: 7. Germline CDR1 and CDR2: LNHDA and SQIVND (reference sequence). The CDR3 loop spans 15 amino acids. CDR3 residues: CASSTGDRDFYGYTF. CDR3 sequence (DNA): TGTGCCAGTAGTACGGGGGACAGGGATTTCTATGGCTACACCTTC.

The chain employs TRBV18 and TRBJ1-4, with D maybe TRBD1 (5 bases). Germline CDR1 is KGHSH and CDR2 is LQKENI. This CDR3 contains 14 residues. V lost 3 bases and J 4 bases, leaving 9 bases between the germline ends. In DNA form, the CDR3 reads TGTGCCAGCTCACCGAGTCAGGGTAATGAAAAACTGTTTTTT. Its protein is CASSPSQGNEKLFF.

At least ten counts were recorded for this clone. The same CDR3 can be traced to other DNA sequences in this sample. V and J are TRBV11-3 and TRBJ1-4; possibly TRBD1 for D (5 bases). This CDR3 has 14 amino acids. CDR1 is SGHNT, CDR2 YENEEA, per germline. V was cut by 0 bases and J by 5 bases, with 7 bases left in between. CDR3 amino acids: CASSLDRGNEKLFF. Here the CDR3 DNA reads TGTGCCAGCAGCTTAGATCGGGGGAATGAAAAACTGTTTTTT.

The rearrangement uses TRBV25-1 and TRBJ2-3, with D perhaps assigned TRBD1 or TRBD2 (5 bases each). This CDR3 spans 15 amino acids. CDR1 MGHDK and CDR2 SYGVNS come from the germline V gene. V lost 3 bases, J lost 7 bases, and 17 bases lay in between. The CDR3, as DNA: TGTGCCAGCAGTGAGTCCGAGGGGTGGTGGAATACGCAGTATTTT. It specifies CASSESEGWWNTQYF.

The rearrangement uses TRBV9 and TRBJ1-4; possibly TRBD1 for D (5 bases). Germline CDR1 SGDLS, CDR2 YYNGEE. Trimming pared 3 bases from V and 8 bases from J, leaving 14 bases between. This CDR3 contains 14 residues. Written as DNA, the CDR3 is TGTGCCAGCAGCGCCCAGCTTACAGGAGAAAAACTGTTTTTT. Protein: CASSAQLTGEKLFF.

This clone occurred a few times. In nucleotides, the CDR3 is TGTGCCAGTAGATCCGGGACTAGCCGCAATGAGCAGTTCTTC. As protein: CASRSGTSRNEQFF. The chain has TRBV6-8 and TRBJ2-1; TRBD2 matches at 9 bases. The CDR3 loop spans 14 amino acids. Germline loops: CDR1 MNHGY, CDR2 SAAAGT. Losses at the gene ends were 9 bases for V and 6 bases for J; bases not matched to a gene: 9.

V gene TRBV19 combines with J gene TRBJ1-3; D gene unclear. The CDR3 loop spans 14 amino acids. Trimming shortened V by 6 bases and J by 3 bases, and 12 bases separated the two germline ends. Germline V gene lookup returns CDR1 LNHDA and CDR2 SQIVND (reference sequence). CDR3 protein: CASRRVEGGNTIYF. DNA of the CDR3: TGTGCCAGTAGACGGGTCGAGGGTGGAAACACCATATATTTT.

This clone was observed a few times. The genes are TRBV6-8 and TRBJ1-3, with D uncertain. The germline CDR1 and CDR2 sequences are MNHGY and SAAAGT. Trimming shortened V by 6 bases and J by 0 bases, and 21 bases separated the two germline ends. This CDR3 is built from 18 residues. The CDR3 loop reads CASSPQKRATNSGNTIYF. The CDR3 DNA reads as TGTGCCAGCAGCCCTCAAAAGCGGGCGACAAACTCTGGAAACACCATATATTTT.

This clone was counted only a few times. The V call is TRBV6-8, the J call TRBJ1-4; D remains unclear. Germline CDR1 and CDR2: MNHGY and SAAAGT. The CDR3 sequence is 15 residues long. V was pared by 4 bases and J by 0 bases, with 9 bases between. CDR3 bases: TGTGCCAGCAGTTCCCGCTATGCAACTAATGAAAAACTGTTTTTT. Translated, it gives CASSSRYATNEKLFF.

The chain has TRBV15 and TRBJ2-5; tentatively, D is TRBD2 (6 bases). From germline, CDR1 is LNHNV and CDR2 YYDKDF (reference sequence). V was shortened by 3 bases and J by 1 base, with 15 bases between the two germline ends. The CDR3 consists of 16 residues. CDR3 nucleotides: TGTGCCACCAGCAGCTCCGTCACCGGGAGCCAAGAGACCCAGTACTTC. This sequence encodes CATSSSVTGSQETQYF. The full variable domain, rest sourced from reference TRBV15 and TRBJ2-5, is DAMVIQNPRYQVTQFGKPVTLSCSQTLNHNVMYWYQQKSSQAPKLLFHYYDKDFNNEADTPDNFQSRRPNTSFCFLDIRSPGLGDTAMYLCATSSSVTGSQETQYFGPGTRLLVL.

This clone came up a few times. The rearrangement links TRBV11-3 to TRBJ2-7, with D perhaps assigned TRBD1 or TRBD2 (6 bases each). Germline V gene lookup returns CDR1 SGHNT and CDR2 YENEEA. CDR3 length: 16 residues. Deletions cut 2 bases from V and 0 bases from J, with 14 bases between. CDR3 region: CASSLYGGGFSYEQYF. In nucleotides, the CDR3 is TGTGCCAGCAGCTTATATGGAGGGGGATTCTCCTACGAGCAGTACTTC. Filled out from reference TRBV11-3 and TRBJ2-7, the complete variable domain reads EAGVVQSPRYKIIEKKQPVAFWCNPISGHNTLYWYLQNLGQGPELLIRYENEEAVDDSQLPKDRFSAERLKGVDSTLKIQPAELGDSAVYLCASSLYGGGFSYEQYFGPGTRLTVT.

This clone was seen more than once but under ten times. V is TRBV23-1 and J is TRBJ1-2, with D possibly being TRBD1 (6 bases). TRBV23-1 is an ORF, with its function uncertain. The CDR3 has 13 residues. V shed 6 bases and J shed 8 bases, with 16 bases lying between them. For the CDR3, the DNA is TGCGCCAGCAGCTTGGACAGATCGGGAGGCTACACCTTC. This encodes CASSLDRSGGYTF.

CDR3: CASTYLSSGANVLTF. The DNA of the CDR3 is TGTGCCAGTACCTACCTATCATCTGGGGCCAACGTCCTGACTTTC. This chain links TRBV19 with TRBJ2-6; D is undetermined. The V gene lost 7 bases and the J gene lost 1 base, with 11 bases spanning the gap. There are 15 residues in the CDR3. Germline-derived CDR1 and CDR2 are LNHDA and SQIVND (reference sequence).

The genes are TRBV18 and TRBJ2-2; tentatively, D is TRBD1 (5 bases). The germline gives CDR1 KGHSH, CDR2 LQKENI. The CDR3 is 13 residues long. Trimming pared 1 base from V and 7 bases from J, leaving 7 bases between. CDR3 sequence: CASSPQGNGELFF. CDR3 sequence (DNA): TGTGCCAGCTCACCACAGGGGAACGGGGAGCTGTTTTTT.

The table lists this clone with many counts. This chain uses TRBV11-3 with TRBJ1-6, with D possibly matching TRBD1 (5 bases). Germline lookup yields CDR1 SGHNT and CDR2 YENEEA. The germline V and J ends were trimmed by 3 bases and 10 bases, with 16 bases remaining between them. The CDR3 extends over 15 amino acids. The CDR3 here is CASSLWLRGGSPLHF. In DNA, the CDR3 is TGTGCCAGCAGCTTGTGGTTGAGGGGTGGATCACCCCTCCACTTT.

CDR3 amino acids: CSVGGLAGGDPDTQYF. The CDR3 DNA is TGCAGCGTTGGGGGACTAGCGGGGGGTGATCCCGATACGCAGTATTTT. The J gene is TRBJ2-3, the V gene TRBV29-1, with TRBD2 matching over 15 bases. CDR1 and CDR2 from the germline V gene are SQVTM and ANQGSEA. The trim removed 4 bases at V and 6 bases at J, leaving 8 bases unmatched. The CDR3 has 16 amino acids.

There are many counts of this clone. The V call is TRBV4-1, the J call TRBJ2-7, with D maybe TRBD1 (6 bases). This CDR3 has 15 residues. V was clipped by 3 bases and J by 4 bases, with 16 bases between them. CDR1 is MGHRA and CDR2 is YSYEKL in the germline V gene. CDR3 DNA: TGCGCCAGCAGCCAGTTTAAAGGACAGATTTACGAGCAGTACTTC. This encodes CASSQFKGQIYEQYF.

This clone has just a few counts. The chain combines TRBV28 with TRBJ1-5; D possibly corresponds to TRBD1 (5 bases). CDR1 is MDHEN and CDR2 is SYDVKM in the germline V gene. V gave up 1 base and J gave up 4 bases, with 14 bases separating them. The CDR3 has 16 amino acids. The CDR3 reads CASSLLIAGLNQPQHF. The CDR3 nucleotides read TGTGCCAGCAGTTTATTGATTGCAGGGTTGAATCAGCCCCAGCATTTT.

This clone came up many times. V gene TRBV11-3 combines with J gene TRBJ1-4, with D tentatively TRBD1 (6 bases). The CDR3 is made up of 16 amino acids. Trimming cost V 3 bases and J 4 bases, with 15 bases left between them. Germline lookup yields CDR1 SGHNT and CDR2 YENEEA. CDR3 sequence reads: CASSFSPQGRNEKLFF. CDR3 DNA sequence: TGTGCCAGCAGCTTTAGTCCACAGGGACGTAATGAAAAACTGTTTTTT.

In its sample, this clone is medium-sized. The genes are TRBV11-3 and TRBJ1-1, with D possibly being TRBD1 (6 bases). CDR1 is SGHNT and CDR2 is YENEEA in the germline V gene. The CDR3 runs 15 residues. The ends were cut back, 6 bases at V and 3 bases at J, with 17 bases in the middle. As DNA, the CDR3 is TGTGCCAGCAGGCCCATAACAGGGTGGGACACTGAAGCTTTCTTT. Protein sequence: CASRPITGWDTEAFF.

This sequence joins TRBV11-3 and TRBJ2-7; 9 bases are shared with TRBD2. The CDR3 consists of 15 residues. V dropped 3 bases and J dropped 0; count of bases not matched to a gene: 3. Per germline, CDR1 SGHNT and CDR2 YENEEA. CDR3 DNA: TGTGCCAGCAGCTTCCAGCGGGGGGCCTCCTACGAGCAGTACTTC. As protein: CASSFQRGASYEQYF.

The gene calls are TRBV5-1 and TRBJ2-2; unclear D gene. Germline values: CDR1 SGHRS, CDR2 YFSETQ. The CDR3 is 14 amino acids. Trimming removed 3 bases from V and 6 bases from J, with 12 bases in between. CDR3 region: CASSSLLGSGELFF. The CDR3 nucleotides are TGCGCCAGCAGCTCCCTCTTGGGGTCCGGGGAGCTGTTTTTT.

This clone came up a few times. This rearrangement joins TRBV18 to TRBJ1-6, with D hard to call. This CDR3 has 13 amino acids. V lost 3 bases and J lost 9, with 9 bases in between. The germline CDR1 and CDR2 sequences are KGHSH and LQKENI. The CDR3, as DNA: TGTGCCAGCTCACCTGGACCGGGTTCACCCCTCCACTTT. Amino acids: CASSPGPGSPLHF.

This chain uses TRBV7-5 with TRBJ1-2; the table's D call, TRBD1, was not checked against the DNA. TRBV7-5 is an annotated pseudogene. The CDR3 sequence is 14 residues long. CDR3 protein: CASSSRDRNYGYTF. CDR3 sequence (DNA): TGTGCCAGCAGCTCCAGGGACAGGAACTATGGCTACACCTTC.

This clone was recorded once. The V gene is TRBV25-1, the J gene TRBJ1-2; 7 nucleotides match TRBD1. With V trimmed by 7 bases and J by 8 bases, 10 bases remained unmatched. CDR1 is MGHDK, CDR2 SYGVNS, per germline. The CDR3 totals 13 residues. CDR3 bases: TGTGCCAGCACCCGCGACAGGGTTTTCGGCTACACCTTC. Its translation is CASTRDRVFGYTF.

This clone was observed a few times. The chain has TRBV6-8 and TRBJ2-7; D is ambiguous. This CDR3 contains 15 residues. Trimming left V 5 bases short and J 3 bases short, with 17 bases between. CDR1 is MNHGY and CDR2 is SAAAGT in the germline V gene. In DNA, the CDR3 is TGTGCCAGCAGTGTACGGACCGGATTCGGCTACGAGCAGTACGTC. Its protein product is CASSVRTGFGYEQYV.

The table lists this clone with a few counts. The chain links TRBV6-8 to TRBJ1-5; possibly TRBD1 for D (5 bases). Looked up from germline, CDR1 is MNHGY and CDR2 is SAAAGT. This CDR3 spans 15 amino acids. The V end lost 5 bases, the J end lost 2 bases, and 13 bases lay between the germline ends. The DNA of the CDR3 is TGTGCCAGCAGTCCGGGGCCCTGGGGCAATCAGCCCCAGCATTTT. Translating gives CASSPGPWGNQPQHF.

This clone is judged medium-sized (0.01 to 0.1%). The V and J genes are TRBV9 and TRBJ2-3; 7 bases fit TRBD2. The CDR3 is made up of 18 amino acids. Trimming cost V 0 bases and J 0 bases; bases outside gene matches: 10. Germline V gene lookup returns CDR1 SGDLS and CDR2 YYNGEE. The CDR3 spells CASSVGAHQAGSTDTQYF. Here the CDR3 DNA reads TGTGCCAGCAGCGTAGGCGCACACCAAGCGGGGAGCACAGATACGCAGTATTTT.

This clone was recorded many times. The V call is TRBV11-3, the J call TRBJ2-1, with 10 bases lining up with TRBD1. Looked up from germline, CDR1 is SGHNT and CDR2 is YENEEA. Trimming cost V 4 bases and J 8 bases; bases outside gene matches: 8. The CDR3 covers 15 residues. CDR3 nucleotide sequence: TGTGCCAGCAGCTCCCGGGACAGGGGAGGATATGAGCAGTTCTTC. It specifies CASSSRDRGGYEQFF.